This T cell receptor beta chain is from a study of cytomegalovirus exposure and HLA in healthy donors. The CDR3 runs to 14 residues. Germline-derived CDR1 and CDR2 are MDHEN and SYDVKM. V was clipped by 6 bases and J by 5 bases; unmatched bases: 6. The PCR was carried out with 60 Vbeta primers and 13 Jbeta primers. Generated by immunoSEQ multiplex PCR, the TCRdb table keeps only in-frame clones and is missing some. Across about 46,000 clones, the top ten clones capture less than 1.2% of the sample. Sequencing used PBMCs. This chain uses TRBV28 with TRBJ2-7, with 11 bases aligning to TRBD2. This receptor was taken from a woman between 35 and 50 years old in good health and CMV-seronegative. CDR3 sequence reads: CASRTSGSINEQYF. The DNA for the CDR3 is TGTGCCAGCAGAACTAGCGGGAGCATCAACGAGCAGTACTTC.